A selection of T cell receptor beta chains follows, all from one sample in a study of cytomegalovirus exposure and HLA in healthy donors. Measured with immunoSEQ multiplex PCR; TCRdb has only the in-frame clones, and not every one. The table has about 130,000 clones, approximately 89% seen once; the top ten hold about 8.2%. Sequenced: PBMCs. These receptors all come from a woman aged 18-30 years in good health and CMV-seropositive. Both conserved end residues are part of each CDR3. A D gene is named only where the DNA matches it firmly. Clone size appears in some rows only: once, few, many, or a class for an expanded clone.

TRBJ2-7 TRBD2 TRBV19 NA CASAVTSGGTYEQYF TGTGCCAGTGCCGTGACTAGCGGGGGAACCTACGAGCAGTACTTC
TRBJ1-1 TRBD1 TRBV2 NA CASSEPTRGPWAEAFF TGTGCCAGCAGTGAACCGACGAGGGGGCCTTGGGCTGAAGCTTTCTTT
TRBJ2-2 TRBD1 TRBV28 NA CASSGGRDRGLMWYTGELFF TGTGCCAGCAGTGGAGGTCGGGACAGGGGGTTAATGTGGTACACCGGGGAGCTGTTTTTT
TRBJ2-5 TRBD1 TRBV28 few CASSFSRGREAETQYF TGTGCCAGCAGTTTCAGCAGGGGGCGAGAAGCCGAGACCCAGTACTTC
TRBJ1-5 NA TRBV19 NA CASSLMAGSNQPQHF TGTGCCAGTAGTTTGATGGCAGGCAGCAATCAGCCCCAGCATTTT
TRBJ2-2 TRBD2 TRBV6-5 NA CASSRTSGATGELFF TGTGCCAGCAGCCGGACTAGCGGAGCCACCGGGGAGCTGTTTTTT
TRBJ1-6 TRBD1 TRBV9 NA CASSAADRGNSPLHF TGTGCCAGCAGCGCCGCGGACAGGGGTAATTCACCCCTCCACTTT
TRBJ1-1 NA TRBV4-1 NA CASSQDYQGGAEAFF TGCGCCAGCAGCCAAGATTACCAGGGAGGGGCTGAAGCTTTCTTT
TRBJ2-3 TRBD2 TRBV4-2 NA CASSQVGLAGGLTVTDTQYF TGTGCCAGCAGCCAAGTTGGACTAGCGGGAGGGCTGACCGTGACAGATACGCAGTATTTT
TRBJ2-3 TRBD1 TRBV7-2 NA CASSPTGGKVTDTQYF TGTGCCAGCAGCCCGACAGGGGGCAAAGTCACAGATACGCAGTATTTT
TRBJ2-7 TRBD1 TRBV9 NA CASSAQTGSAEQYF TGTGCCAGCAGCGCCCAGACAGGGAGCGCCGAGCAGTACTTC
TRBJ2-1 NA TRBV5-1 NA CASSLGALEQFF TGCGCCAGCAGCTTGGGGGCGCTGGAGCAGTTCTTC
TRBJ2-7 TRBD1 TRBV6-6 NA CASSQGVDEQYF TGTGCCAGCAGCCAGGGGGTTGACGAGCAGTACTTC
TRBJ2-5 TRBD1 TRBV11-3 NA CASSRGTAEQETQYF TGTGCCAGCAGCCGAGGGACAGCTGAACAAGAGACCCAGTACTTC
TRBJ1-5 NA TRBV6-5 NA CASRTGRTNQPQHF TGTGCCAGCAGAACCGGGAGGACTAATCAGCCCCAGCATTTT
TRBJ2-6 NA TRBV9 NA CASSPGGTGSSGANVLTF TGTGCCAGCAGCCCGGGGGGGACAGGGAGCTCTGGGGCCAACGTCCTGACTTTC
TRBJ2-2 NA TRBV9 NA CASSVGRQGIAGELFF TGTGCCAGCAGCGTAGGGCGCCAGGGGATCGCCGGGGAGCTGTTTTTT
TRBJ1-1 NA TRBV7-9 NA CASSFYEAFF TGTGCCAGCAGCTTCTATGAAGCTTTCTTT
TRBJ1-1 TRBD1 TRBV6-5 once CASSRGTGVGTEAFF TGTGCCAGCAGTCGCGGGACAGGGGTAGGCACTGAAGCTTTCTTT
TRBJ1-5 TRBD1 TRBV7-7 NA CASSLDRDQPQHF TGTGCTAGCAGCTTGGACAGGGATCAGCCCCAGCATTTT
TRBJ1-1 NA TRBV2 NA CASSDRQDLNTEAFF TGTGCCAGCAGCGACAGACAGGACTTGAACACTGAAGCTTTCTTT
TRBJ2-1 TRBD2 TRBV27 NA CASRIGLAGGDEQFF TGTGCCAGCAGGATCGGACTAGCGGGGGGTGATGAGCAGTTCTTC
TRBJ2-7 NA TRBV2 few CASSGESYEQYF TGTGCCAGCAGCGGTGAATCCTACGAGCAGTACTTC
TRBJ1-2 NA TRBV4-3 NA CASSQGRWDYGYTF TGCGCCAGCAGCCAAGGGCGGTGGGACTATGGCTACACCTTC
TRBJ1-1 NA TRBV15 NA CATSRDRVKNTEAFF TGTGCCACCAGCAGAGACAGGGTCAAGAACACTGAAGCTTTCTTT
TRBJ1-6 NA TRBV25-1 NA CASSDSLSSYNSPLHF TGTGCCAGCAGTGATTCCCTCAGCTCCTATAATTCACCCCTCCACTTT
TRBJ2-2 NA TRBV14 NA CASSFRQGGGELFF TGTGCCAGCAGCTTTCGACAGGGAGGCGGGGAGCTGTTTTTT
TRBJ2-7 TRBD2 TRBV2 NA CASSEGGGAWYEQYF TGTGCCAGCAGTGAGGGCGGGGGGGCCTGGTACGAGCAGTACTTC
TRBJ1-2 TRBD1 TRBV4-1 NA CASSQLGGTGSYGYTF TGCGCCAGCAGCCAACTCGGAGGGACAGGGAGCTATGGCTACACCTTC
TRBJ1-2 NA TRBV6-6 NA CASTPQATRANYGYTF TGTGCCAGCACTCCACAGGCTACTCGGGCTAACTATGGCTACACCTTC
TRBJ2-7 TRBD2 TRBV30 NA CAWSVVGGSGGLLYEQYF TGTGCCTGGAGTGTAGTAGGCGGTAGCGGGGGCCTACTCTACGAGCAGTACTTC
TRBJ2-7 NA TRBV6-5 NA CASSDTVGEQYF TGTGCCAGCAGTGATACAGTTGGGGAGCAGTACTTC
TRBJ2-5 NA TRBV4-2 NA CASSQDWSRETQYF TGTGCCAGCAGCCAAGATTGGAGCCGAGAGACCCAGTACTTC
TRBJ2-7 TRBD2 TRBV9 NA CASSVVAGEPHYEQYF TGTGCCAGCAGCGTAGTGGCGGGAGAACCGCACTACGAGCAGTACTTC
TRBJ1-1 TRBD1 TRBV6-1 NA CASTLMKGDSEAFF TGTGCCAGCACCCTCATGAAGGGGGACAGTGAAGCTTTCTTT
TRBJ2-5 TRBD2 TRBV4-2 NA CASSQDPIAGGTETQYF TGTGCCAGCAGCCAAGACCCGATAGCGGGGGGAACAGAGACCCAGTACTTC
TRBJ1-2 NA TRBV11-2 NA CASGKRRDTVYGYTF TGTGCCAGCGGAAAGCGCCGGGACACGGTCTATGGCTACACCTTC
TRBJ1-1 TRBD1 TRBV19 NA CASSIGVRTGVTEAFF TGTGCCAGTAGTATAGGGGTTAGGACAGGGGTCACTGAAGCTTTCTTT
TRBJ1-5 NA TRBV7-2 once CASSDRQSNQPQHF TGTGCCAGCAGCGACCGACAGAGCAATCAGCCCCAGCATTTT
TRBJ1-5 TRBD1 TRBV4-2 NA CASSQGDREGLYSNQPQHF TGTGCCAGCAGCCAAGGGGACAGGGAGGGCCTATATAGCAATCAGCCCCAGCATTTT